These T cell receptor beta chains were read from a single sample in a study of cytomegalovirus exposure and HLA in healthy donors. TCRdb keeps only in-frame clones here, not all; method: immunoSEQ multiplex PCR. The data hold 80,000 to 130,000 clones, with 75% observed a single time. The sample taken for sequencing was PBMCs. The receptors come from a male donor in good health and CMV-seropositive. Each CDR3 is given with its conserved first and last residue. The order of the fields is V gene, clone size, D gene, J gene, CDR3 protein, CDR3 DNA. A D gene is named only where the DNA matches it firmly. Rows give clone size only sometimes, using once, few, many, or a class for an expanded clone.

TRBV11-2,-,-,TRBJ1-5,CASSLDRGPQPQHF,TGTGCCAGCAGCTTAGACAGGGGTCCTCAGCCCCAGCATTTT
TRBV19,-,TRBD1,TRBJ2-1,CASSIGGDRGYNEQFF,TGTGCCAGTAGTATAGGAGGAGACAGGGGATACAATGAGCAGTTCTTC
TRBV6-6,-,TRBD1,TRBJ2-7,CASSHRDRGYYEQYF,TGTGCCAGCAGTCACCGGGACAGGGGCTACTACGAGCAGTACTTC
TRBV4-3,-,TRBD1,TRBJ2-7,CASSQDGQGLYEQYF,TGCGCCAGCAGCCAAGACGGACAGGGTCTCTACGAGCAGTACTTC
TRBV2,-,TRBD1,TRBJ2-1,CASSERSVGQGTNNEQFF,TGTGCCAGCAGTGAGCGGTCCGTCGGACAGGGTACCAACAATGAGCAGTTCTTC
TRBV5-4,once,-,TRBJ2-1,CASSLAGTQYNEQFF,TGTGCCAGCAGCTTGGCAGGGACACAATACAATGAGCAGTTCTTC
TRBV6-5,-,-,TRBJ2-2,CASTPRALGELFF,TGTGCCAGCACGCCCAGGGCCCTCGGGGAGCTGTTTTTT
TRBV11-1,few,-,TRBJ1-2,CASTRPGLGYTF,TGTGCCAGCACCCGACCAGGGCTGGGCTACACCTTC
TRBV19,-,-,TRBJ2-3,CASSTPGDTDTQYF,TGTGCCAGTAGTACCCCAGGGGACACAGATACGCAGTATTTT
TRBV4-3,-,-,TRBJ1-1,CASSQDLSRMNTEAFF,TGCGCCAGCAGCCAAGATCTTTCCAGGATGAACACTGAAGCTTTCTTT
TRBV11-2,-,-,TRBJ1-6,CASSLGRNSPLHF,TGTGCCAGCAGCTTGGGCAGGAATTCACCCCTCCACTTT
TRBV27,-,TRBD1,TRBJ1-5,CASKGQGGFSNQPQHF,TGTGCCAGCAAGGGCCAGGGGGGATTTAGCAATCAGCCCCAGCATTTT
TRBV2,-,-,TRBJ1-2,CASSVEVGYYGYTF,TGTGCCAGCAGTGTTGAGGTCGGTTACTATGGCTACACCTTC
TRBV29-1,once,TRBD1,TRBJ2-5,CSVRGRGLSETQYF,TGCAGCGTGCGCGGCAGGGGGCTCTCTGAGACCCAGTACTTC
TRBV15,-,-,TRBJ1-5,CATSRDSGNQPQHF,TGTGCCACCAGCAGAGATTCGGGCAATCAGCCCCAGCATTTT
TRBV7-9,-,-,TRBJ2-2,CASSLVGLLNTGELFF,TGTGCCAGCAGCTTAGTGGGACTTCTGAACACCGGGGAGCTGTTTTTT
TRBV19,-,TRBD1,TRBJ1-5,CASTPTGRFGQPQHF,TGTGCCAGTACCCCGACAGGGCGTTTCGGGCAGCCCCAGCATTTT
TRBV6-1,-,-,TRBJ1-2,CASSEIRGGPYGYTF,TGTGCCAGCAGTGAGATCCGAGGAGGTCCCTATGGCTACACCTTC
TRBV9,-,TRBD2,TRBJ2-3,CASSVGLAGGHRTDTQYF,TGTGCCAGCAGCGTAGGACTAGCGGGGGGCCACCGCACAGATACGCAGTATTTT
TRBV9,-,-,TRBJ1-4,CASSPRGSANEKLFF,TGTGCCAGCAGCCCCAGGGGCAGTGCTAATGAAAAACTGTTTTTT
TRBV27,-,TRBD1,TRBJ1-5,CASSHRGSNQPQHF,TGTGCCAGCAGCCACAGGGGAAGCAATCAGCCCCAGCATTTT
TRBV4-2,-,-,TRBJ2-5,CASSQVGGGGETQYF,TGTGCCAGCAGCCAAGTGGGGGGAGGAGGAGAGACCCAGTACTTC
TRBV18,-,-,TRBJ1-2,CASSTGQTPNYGYTF,TGTGCCAGCTCAACTGGACAGACCCCAAACTATGGCTACACCTTC
TRBV6-1,few,TRBD1,TRBJ2-5,CASSADRVETQYF,TGTGCCAGCAGCGCCGACAGGGTGGAGACCCAGTACTTC
TRBV30,-,-,TRBJ1-2,CAWSVRPEYGYTF,TGTGCCTGGAGTGTACGGCCGGAGTATGGCTACACCTTC
TRBV4-3,-,TRBD1,TRBJ2-5,CASSQNRGAGETQYF,TGCGCCAGCAGCCAAAACAGGGGTGCGGGAGAGACCCAGTACTTC
TRBV6-6,-,-,TRBJ1-4,CASSILNGGNEKLFF,TGTGCCAGCAGTATCCTCAACGGGGGGAATGAAAAACTGTTTTTT
TRBV5-6,few,-,TRBJ1-6,CASSLGLAGINSPLHF,TGTGCCAGCAGCTTGGGCTTAGCAGGGATTAATTCACCCCTCCACTTT
TRBV19,-,-,TRBJ1-3,CASSIQTTDSGNTIYF,TGTGCCAGTAGTATCCAAACGACAGACTCTGGAAACACCATATATTTT
TRBV5-6,-,-,TRBJ2-7,CASSLGLPEQYF,TGTGCCAGCAGCTTGGGTCTACCGGAGCAGTACTTC
TRBV5-1,-,-,TRBJ1-4,CASSLGGSDEKLFF,TGCGCCAGCAGCTTAGGAGGGAGTGATGAAAAACTGTTTTTT
TRBV10-1,few,TRBD2,TRBJ2-3,CASSESAGGPDTQYF,TGCGCCAGCAGTGAGTCAGCGGGGGGCCCAGATACGCAGTATTTT